The TCR beta chain described here comes from a study of T cells of healthy individuals. Trimming cost V 5 bases and J 1 base, with 12 bases left between them. Germline CDR1 reads SGHVS; CDR2 reads FNYEAQ. The CDR3 loop spans 14 amino acids. Each CDR3 protein gets one entry after TCRdb re-called the 5' RACE reads with MiXCR. The sample holds 40,000 to 65,000 distinct CDR3 sequences; 14% to 15% are singletons and the top ten take 15% to 20%. This clonotype showed up just a few times. The V call is TRBV7-6, the J call TRBJ2-7; D possibly corresponds to TRBD2 (6 bases). The clonotype originates from a human donor in good health. The CDR3 nucleotides read TGTGCCAGCAGCACAACGGAGGGGTCCTACGAGCAGTACTTC. Protein product: CASSTTEGSYEQYF.